This record concerns one TCR beta chain sequence. The antigen it recognizes is unknown. This sample is drawn from a study of CXCR3-negative and CXCR3-positive naive CD8 T cells (dated by TCRdb to between 2019 and 2020). Background for the entire study: In total, about 150 million TRB reads were obtained, which works out to roughly 1.5 +/- 0.3 million reads per library. Diversity and physicochemical repertoire analyses were performed on around 10 donors pooled from two independent experiments. For the TRBV-TRBJ cluster analysis, the naive subsets came from about five donors, while the memory cells came from 3 donors. Overall study results and their limits: Because CXCR3 expression was partially decreased after cryopreservation, freshly isolated PBMCs were used for most assays. Because surface CD5, which has been linked to self-reactivity in mice, was comparable between naive subsets, TCR interaction strength was also inferred from TRB CDR3 physicochemical properties. Repertoire diversity was comparably high in both naive subsets but much lower in memory CD8+ T cells. Naive CXCR3-negative and CXCR3-positive cells from the same donor showed similar TRBV-TRBJ usage, whereas memory cells showed distinct patterns. TRB CDR3s from CXCR3-positive naive cells showed higher hydrophobicity (lower Kidera factor 4), lower energy, and higher strength and volume indices than CXCR3-negative naive cells.

Sequenced using a NextSeq 550. The Human TCR Profiling Kit (MiLaboratory) was used to prepare UMI-labeled 5' RACE TRB cDNA libraries. cDNA synthesis used the entire amount of extracted RNA, and PCR amplification then used the entire amount of cDNA produced. Libraries were prepared in parallel with an identical number of PCR cycles. The authors processed their data as follows. With a requirement of at least two reads per UMI, MIGEC and MiXCR extracted about 50,000 +/- 10,000 unique UMI-labeled TRB cDNA molecules per library. On average, each library contained about 40,000 +/- 10,000 functional in-frame TRB CDR3 nucleotide clonotypes without stop codons. Diversity metrics, including normalized Shannon-Wiener and Chao1, were computed in VDJtools after downsampling to 5000 UMI-labeled TRB molecules per sample. Clonotype-size-weighted physicochemical properties of the central five CDR3 residues (interaction energy, strength, volume and Kidera factor 4) were computed in VDJtools. TCRdb reprocessed the reads, and each CDR3 protein sequence is entered once, without DNA. These V and J calls originate from TCRdb's pipeline instead of the authors' own analysis. In this sample's table one finds 90,000 to 150,000 distinct CDR3 sequences. Of the sample, 0.36% falls within the top ten clones.

Its CDR3 holds 13 amino acids, cysteine through phenylalanine. This entry has no DNA. The germline V gene provides CDR1 MDHEN and CDR2 SYDVKM. For each CD8+ T cell subset, flow sorting was done in triplicate, and roughly 310,000 cells per subset went directly into RLT lysis buffer. To exclude memory contaminants, naive CD8+ T cells were stringently defined as CD45RO-CCR7+CD27+CD95-. Peripheral blood mononuclear cells were isolated from buffy coats using standard density gradient centrifugation. Naive CXCR3-negative and CXCR3-positive CD8+ T cells were flow-sorted on a FACSAria III. An RNeasy Mini Kit was used to extract total RNA from the sorted cells.

The V gene is TRBV28 and the J gene is TRBJ2-7. Input material: naive CXCR3+ CD8+ T cells from blood. What this sample's cell subset or site label stands for: CD45RO-CCR7+CD27+CD95- naive CD8+ T cells expressing CXCR3 (TNR3+). The TCR was taken from a human donor in good health. Some clones in this sample may be carry-over from other donors' samples. CDR3 reads: CASSSWMSYEQYF.